The clone carrying this T cell receptor (beta chain) was found many times. With iRepertoire HTBI primers and Arm-PCR of CDR3 regions, TCR beta libraries were built. Per the study methods: More than 55 TRBV and approximately 13 TRBJ segments were identified across samples. TCRdb itself ran the multiplex PCR reads through MiXCR, one entry per CDR3 protein. None of the V and J calls come from the authors' own analysis; TCRdb made them. The table lists over 500,000 distinct CDR3 sequences, around 15% of them singletons. The data are from a study of regulatory T cells in long-lasting Graves disease. Time point described: newly diagnosed GD, antithyroid drugs for less than 3 months. TCR sequences were obtained from RNA taken from PBMCs. Roughly 10 milliliters of peripheral blood went into EDTA tubes. This CDR3 spans 11 amino acids. Germline V CDR1 and CDR2: SNHLY, FYNNEI. This same sample was also part of a study on T cells in Graves' hyperthyroidism and ophthalmopathy. That study adds: Most thyroid-expanded clonotypes above 0.001 were also found in blood.

The input for sequencing was peripheral blood mononuclear cells (PBMCs), taken at new diagnosis, from a patient treated with antithyroid drugs. This TCR was sampled from a man aged 18-30 years with Graves disease. This chain joins TRBV2 and TRBJ2-7; possible D gene TRBD2, 5 bases. CDR3: CACQRVREQYF. CDR3 bases: TGTGCTTGTCAGAGGGTACGGGAGCAGTACTTC.